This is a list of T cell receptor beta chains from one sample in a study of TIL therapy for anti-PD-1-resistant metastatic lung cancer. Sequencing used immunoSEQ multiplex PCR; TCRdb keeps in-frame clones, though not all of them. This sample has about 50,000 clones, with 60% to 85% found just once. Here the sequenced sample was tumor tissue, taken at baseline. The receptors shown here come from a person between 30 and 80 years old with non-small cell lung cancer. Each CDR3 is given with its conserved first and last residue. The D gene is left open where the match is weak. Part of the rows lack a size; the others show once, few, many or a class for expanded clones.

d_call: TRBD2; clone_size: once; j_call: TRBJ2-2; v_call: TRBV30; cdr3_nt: TGTGCCTGGAGATTCTTTACGGGGGGTACGAACACCGGGGAGCTGTTTTTT; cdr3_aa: CAWRFFTGGTNTGELFF
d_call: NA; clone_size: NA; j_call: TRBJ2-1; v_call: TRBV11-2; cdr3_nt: TGTGCCAGCAGCTCCCGTCGGACGTACAATGAGCAGTTCTTC; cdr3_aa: CASSSRRTYNEQFF
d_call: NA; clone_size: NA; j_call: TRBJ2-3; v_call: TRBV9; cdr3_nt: TGTGCCAGCAGCGTAGCTGCGGGGCGGACAGATACGCAGTATTTT; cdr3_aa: CASSVAAGRTDTQYF
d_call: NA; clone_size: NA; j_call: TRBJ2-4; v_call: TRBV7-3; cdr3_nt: TGTGCCAGCAGCACCGGGGGAGCCAAAAACATTCAGTACTTC; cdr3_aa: CASSTGGAKNIQYF
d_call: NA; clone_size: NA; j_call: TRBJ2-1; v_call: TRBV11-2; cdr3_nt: TGTGCCAGCAGCTTAGATCAAGGCAGACGGTCCTACAATGAGCAGTTCTTC; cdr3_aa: CASSLDQGRRSYNEQFF
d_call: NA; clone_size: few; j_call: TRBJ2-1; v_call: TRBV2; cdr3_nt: TGTGCCAGCAGTGCGATGAGGGACTGGCAGATCAATGAGCAGTTCTTC; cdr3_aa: CASSAMRDWQINEQFF
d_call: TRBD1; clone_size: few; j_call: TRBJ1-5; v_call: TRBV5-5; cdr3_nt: TGTGCCAGCAGCGCAGGGGGCGATGGTCAGCCCCAGCATTTT; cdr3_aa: CASSAGGDGQPQHF
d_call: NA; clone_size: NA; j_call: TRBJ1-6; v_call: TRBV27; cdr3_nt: TGTGCCAGCAGTTTCGGGGAAGACGTTAATTCACCCCTCCACTTT; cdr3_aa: CASSFGEDVNSPLHF
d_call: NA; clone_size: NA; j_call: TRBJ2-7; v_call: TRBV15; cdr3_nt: TGTGCCACCAGCAGAGCAGAAAGCTCCTACGAGCAGTACTTC; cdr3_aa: CATSRAESSYEQYF
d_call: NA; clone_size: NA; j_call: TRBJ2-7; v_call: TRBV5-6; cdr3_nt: TGTGCCAGCCGAGATTCTTACTCCTACGAGCAGTACTTC; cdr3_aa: CASRDSYSYEQYF
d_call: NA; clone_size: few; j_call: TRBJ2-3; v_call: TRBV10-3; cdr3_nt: TGTGCCATCCAGCCTGACGGGGCGGATACGCAGTATTTT; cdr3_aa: CAIQPDGADTQYF
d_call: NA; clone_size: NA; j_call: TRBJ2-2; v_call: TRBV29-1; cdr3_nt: TGCAGCGTTAAGTTTACCGGGGAGCTGTTTTTT; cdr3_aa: CSVKFTGELFF
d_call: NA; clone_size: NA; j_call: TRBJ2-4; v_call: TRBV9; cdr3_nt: TGTGCCAGCAGCGTAGCTCCAGGGCGAGCAGAAAACATTCAGTACTTC; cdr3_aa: CASSVAPGRAENIQYF
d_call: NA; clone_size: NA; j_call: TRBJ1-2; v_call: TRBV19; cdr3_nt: TGTGCCAGTAGTGGCGGAGAGGCTAACTATGGCTACACCTTC; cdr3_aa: CASSGGEANYGYTF
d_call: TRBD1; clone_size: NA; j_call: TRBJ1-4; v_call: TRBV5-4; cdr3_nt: TGTGCCAGCAGCCTGCCGACAGGGGGTATAACTAATGAAAAACTGTTTTTT; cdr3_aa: CASSLPTGGITNEKLFF
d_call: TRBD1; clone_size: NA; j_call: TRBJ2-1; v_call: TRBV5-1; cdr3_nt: TGCGCCAGCAGCTTGGTGGGACAGGGGTACAATGAGCAGTTCTTC; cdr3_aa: CASSLVGQGYNEQFF
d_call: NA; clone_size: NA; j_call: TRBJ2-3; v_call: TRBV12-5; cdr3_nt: TGTGCTAGTGCCAACCCAGTTAACACAGATACGCAGTATTTT; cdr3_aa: CASANPVNTDTQYF
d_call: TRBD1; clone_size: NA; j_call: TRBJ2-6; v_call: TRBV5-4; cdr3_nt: TGTGCCAGCAGCTTGGCTCCAGGGGGCTCTGGGGCCAACGTCCTGACTTTC; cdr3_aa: CASSLAPGGSGANVLTF
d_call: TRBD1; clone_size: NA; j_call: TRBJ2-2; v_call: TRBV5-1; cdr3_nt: TGCGCCAGCAGCCAGCAACAGGGGGCCGGGGAGCTGTTTTTT; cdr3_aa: CASSQQQGAGELFF
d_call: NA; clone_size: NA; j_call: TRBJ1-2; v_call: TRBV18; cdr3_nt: TGTGCCAGCTCCCCAACAGGAGGTCTGGGATTCAGTGGCTACACCTTC; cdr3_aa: CASSPTGGLGFSGYTF
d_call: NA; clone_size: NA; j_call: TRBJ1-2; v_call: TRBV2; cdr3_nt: TGTGCCAGCGCCCAGGGACACTATGGCTACACCTTC; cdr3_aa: CASAQGHYGYTF
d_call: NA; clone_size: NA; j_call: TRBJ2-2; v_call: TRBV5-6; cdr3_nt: TGTGCCAGCAGCTTTCGGGCGGCGAACACCGGGGAGCTGTTTTTT; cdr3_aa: CASSFRAANTGELFF
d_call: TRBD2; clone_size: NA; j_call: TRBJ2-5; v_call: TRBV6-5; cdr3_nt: TGTGCCAGCACCAAAGCGGGGGGGGAAGAGACCCAGTACTTC; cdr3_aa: CASTKAGGEETQYF
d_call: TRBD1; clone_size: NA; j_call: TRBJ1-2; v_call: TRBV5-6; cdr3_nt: TGTGCCAGCAGCTACGGGACAGGGCCTTCCTATGGCTACACCTTC; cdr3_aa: CASSYGTGPSYGYTF
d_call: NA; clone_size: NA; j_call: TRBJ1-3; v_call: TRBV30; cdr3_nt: TGTGCCTGGAGTCCTCCTGCGGGGCGCCTGGGAAACACCATATATTTT; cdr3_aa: CAWSPPAGRLGNTIYF
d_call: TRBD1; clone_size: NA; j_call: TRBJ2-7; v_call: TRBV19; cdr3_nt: TGTGCCAGTAGTATAGGGACAGGGAGCTACGAGCAGTACTTC; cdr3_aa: CASSIGTGSYEQYF
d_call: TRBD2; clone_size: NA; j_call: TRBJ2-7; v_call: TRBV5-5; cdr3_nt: TGTGCCAGCAGCCCCCAGGGGACTAGCGGCTACGAGCAGTACTTC; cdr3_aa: CASSPQGTSGYEQYF
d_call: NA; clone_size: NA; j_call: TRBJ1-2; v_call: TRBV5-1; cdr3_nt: TGCGCCAGCAGCTTGTCGGGCTCTGGGGGCTATGGCTACACCTTC; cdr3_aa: CASSLSGSGGYGYTF
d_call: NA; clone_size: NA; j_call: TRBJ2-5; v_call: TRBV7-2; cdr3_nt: TGTGCCAGCAGCCAAGAGAACGGAGAGACCCAGTACTTC; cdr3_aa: CASSQENGETQYF
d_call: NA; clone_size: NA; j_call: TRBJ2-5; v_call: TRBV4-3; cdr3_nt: TGCGCCAGCAGCCAAGATGTGGGATTAGGGGCCCAGTACTTC; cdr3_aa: CASSQDVGLGAQYF
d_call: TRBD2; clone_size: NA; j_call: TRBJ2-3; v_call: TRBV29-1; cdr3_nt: TGCAGCGTTGATAGCGGGGGGGGCACAGATACGCAGTATTTT; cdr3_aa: CSVDSGGGTDTQYF
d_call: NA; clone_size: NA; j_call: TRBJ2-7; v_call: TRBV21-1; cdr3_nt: TGTGCCAGCAGCTCCCGGACTTACCTCTCCTACGAGCAGTACTTC; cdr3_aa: CASSSRTYLSYEQYF
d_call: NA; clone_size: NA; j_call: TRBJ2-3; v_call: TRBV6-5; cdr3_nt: TGTGCCAGCAGTTACGCTGGGGACTCTGCGCAGTATTTT; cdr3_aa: CASSYAGDSAQYF
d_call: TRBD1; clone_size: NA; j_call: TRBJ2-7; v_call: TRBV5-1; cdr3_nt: TGCGCCAGCAGCATAACAGGGGGCTGGTCCTACGAGCAGTACTTC; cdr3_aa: CASSITGGWSYEQYF
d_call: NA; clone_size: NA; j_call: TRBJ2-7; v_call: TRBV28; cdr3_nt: TGTGCCAGCAGGACAACAGGAAAGGTGAGGTACGAGCAGTACTTC; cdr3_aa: CASRTTGKVRYEQYF
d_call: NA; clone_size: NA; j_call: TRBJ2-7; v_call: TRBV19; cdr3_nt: TGTGCCAGTAGTCCCCGGGGCAACTCCTACGAGCAGTACTTC; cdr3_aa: CASSPRGNSYEQYF
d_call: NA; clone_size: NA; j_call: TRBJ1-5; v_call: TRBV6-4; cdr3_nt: TGTGCCAGCAGTCGAAGGGAGAATCAGCCCCAGCATTTT; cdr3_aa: CASSRRENQPQHF
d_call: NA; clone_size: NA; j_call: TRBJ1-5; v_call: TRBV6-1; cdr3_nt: TGTGCCAGCAGTGAAGGTAGCAATCAGCCCCAGCATTTT; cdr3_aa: CASSEGSNQPQHF
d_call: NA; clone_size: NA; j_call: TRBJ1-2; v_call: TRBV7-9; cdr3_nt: TGTGCCAGCAGGGAGGGTTCTAACTATGGCTACACCTTC; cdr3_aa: CASREGSNYGYTF
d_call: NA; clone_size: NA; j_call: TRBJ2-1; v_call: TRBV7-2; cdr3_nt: TGTGCCAGCAGTAGGACGCGGAATGAGCAGTTCTTC; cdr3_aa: CASSRTRNEQFF
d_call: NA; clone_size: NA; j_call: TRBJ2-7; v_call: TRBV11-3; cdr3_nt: TGTGCCAGCAGCTTAGATCGCGGAGGAAACGGGGACGAGCAGTACTTC; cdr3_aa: CASSLDRGGNGDEQYF
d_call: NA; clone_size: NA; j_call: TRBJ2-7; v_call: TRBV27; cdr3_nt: TGTGCCAGCAGTTTTAGGGAGCGCGAGCAGTACTTC; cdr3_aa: CASSFREREQYF
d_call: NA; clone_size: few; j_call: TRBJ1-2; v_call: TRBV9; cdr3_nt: TGTGCCAGCAGCGTAGTGCCCGGGCCTAACTATGGCTACACCTTC; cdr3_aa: CASSVVPGPNYGYTF
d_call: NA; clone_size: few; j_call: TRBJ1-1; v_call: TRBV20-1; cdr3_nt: TGCAGTCAGGGGAGGGGGACTGAAGCTTTCTTT; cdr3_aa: CSQGRGTEAFF
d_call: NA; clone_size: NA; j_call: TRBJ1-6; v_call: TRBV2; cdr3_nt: TGTGCCAGCAAAGACCCCGGGTACTATAATTCACCCCTCCACTTT; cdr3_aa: CASKDPGYYNSPLHF
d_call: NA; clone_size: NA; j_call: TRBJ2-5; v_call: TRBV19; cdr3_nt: TGTAGTACTGGGAGAGGAGAGACCCAGTACTTC; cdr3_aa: CSTGRGETQYF
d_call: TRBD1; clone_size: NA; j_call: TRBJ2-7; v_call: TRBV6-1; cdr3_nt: TGTGCCAGCAATATCCGGGACAGGCCCTCCTACGAGCAGTACTTC; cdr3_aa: CASNIRDRPSYEQYF
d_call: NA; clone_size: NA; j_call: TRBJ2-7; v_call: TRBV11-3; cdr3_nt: TGTGCCAGCAGCTTAGATGGTCAGGGGTACTACGAGCAGTACTTC; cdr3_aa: CASSLDGQGYYEQYF